This T cell receptor beta chain emerged from a study of blood T cell repertoires in COVID-19. Across the study: Specimens from acute and convalescent COVID-19 originated in the United States, Italy and Spain.

The authors' processing: The assay estimated nucleated cells by amplifying reference gene primers. The table came from immunoSEQ multiplex PCR; TCRdb's copy has only in-frame clones and leaves some out. V and J calls and clone size are those listed in that table; D and trimming were worked out from the DNA. Altogether some 230,000 clones are present, more than 85% being singletons, with the ten largest covering roughly a tenth. Sequencing used peripheral blood. The clonotype comes from a woman aged 45 to 65 with COVID-19, enrolled during active disease.

The CDR3 nucleotides are TGTGCCACCAGCAGGGGGGGGACATTTTTGATATCCTACGAGCAGTACGTC. Translating it yields CATSRGGTFLISYEQYV. This chain connects TRBV15 to TRBJ2-7; tentatively, D is TRBD2 (7 bases). Germline-derived CDR1 and CDR2 are LNHNV and YYDKDF (reference sequence). The CDR3 consists of 17 residues. Trimming pared 3 bases from V and 1 base from J, leaving 19 bases between.